This T cell receptor (beta chain) comes out of a study of blood T cell repertoires in COVID-19. Measured with immunoSEQ multiplex PCR; TCRdb has only the in-frame clones, and not every one. The table lists a few hundred thousand clones, more than 75% of them singletons. Trimming cost V 5 bases and J 8 bases; bases outside gene matches: 12. CDR1 is LNHDA, CDR2 SQIVND, per germline (reference sequence). This CDR3 contains 15 residues. V usage is TRBV19 and J usage is TRBJ1-2; 9 bases agree with TRBD1. The clonotype comes from a woman aged 40-49 years with acute COVID-19. The material sequenced was PBMCs or T cells enriched from blood (not recorded which). The CDR3 sequence is CASSPPLGQGQGYTF. The CDR3 DNA reads as TGTGCCAGTAGTCCCCCCTTGGGACAGGGCCAGGGCTACACCTTC.